This T cell receptor beta chain is drawn from a study of cytomegalovirus exposure and HLA in healthy donors. On this clone itself: Its specificity is unknown.

Among the approximately 110 subjects of the validation cohort, separate from the approximately 660-subject first cohort, were the donors. Whole-study results and caveats: Rarity characterized most TCR sequences, yet some public TCRs appeared in many donors. Within the approximately 130 validation repertoires, first-cohort TCR clusters tended to co-occur, according to a later analysis. Specificity of a few CMV-associated chains for CMV antigens was verified in vitro.

Sequencing was performed with immunoSEQ multiplex PCR; in TCRdb, only in-frame clones are kept and a portion is missing. The repertoire has roughly 270,000 clones, approximately 88% of them found once; the top ten carry around 0.9%. Sequencing was carried out using PBMCs. The sequence was collected from a woman younger than 35 in good health and CMV-seronegative.

CDR3 sequence: CASSPGLAGGPFKDTQYF. The CDR3 nucleotides read TGTGCCAGCAGCCCGGGACTAGCGGGAGGGCCGTTTAAAGATACGCAGTATTTT. The V call is TRBV7-3, the J call TRBJ2-3, with 16 bases that match TRBD2. Germline CDR1 and CDR2: SGHTA and FQGTGA. After removal of 5 bases from V and 5 bases from J, the junction contained 10 bases not matched to a gene. The CDR3 spans 18 residues.